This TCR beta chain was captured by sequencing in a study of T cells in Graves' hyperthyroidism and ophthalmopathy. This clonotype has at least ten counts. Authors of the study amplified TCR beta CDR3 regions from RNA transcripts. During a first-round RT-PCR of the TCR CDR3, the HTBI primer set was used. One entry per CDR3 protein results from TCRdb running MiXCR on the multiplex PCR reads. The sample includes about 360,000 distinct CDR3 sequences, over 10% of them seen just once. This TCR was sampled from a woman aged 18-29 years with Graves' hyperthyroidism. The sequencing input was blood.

CDR3 sequence: CSASVWGVGHEQYF. The DNA for the CDR3 is TGCAGTGCTAGTGTCTGGGGCGTCGGTCACGAGCAGTACTTC. This sequence joins TRBV20-1 and TRBJ2-7; D possibly corresponds to TRBD1 (5 bases). The germline V and J ends were trimmed by 3 bases and 5 bases, with 17 bases remaining between them. The V gene's germline CDR1 is DFQATT and CDR2 SNEGSKA (reference sequence). The CDR3 spans 14 residues.